The clone carrying this T cell receptor (beta chain) has ten or more counts. As yet, its antigen is unknown. These data come from a study of breast tumors, draining lymph nodes, adjacent tissues. TCRdb reprocessed the multiplex PCR reads via MiXCR and lists one record per CDR3 protein. The sample consists of about 220,000 distinct CDR3 sequences, 30% to 35% of them appearing once. Breast cancer patients provided tissue from their axillary draining lymph nodes. Broader study findings: Tumor repertoires ranked between lymph nodes and nontumor tissue in diversity, with V and J gene preferences.

The CDR3 sequence is 14 residues long. Germline V gene data show CDR1 as SEHNR and CDR2 as FQNEAQ (reference sequence). The ends were cut back, 2 bases at V and 7 bases at J, with 12 bases in the middle. Sequenced material: axillary lymph node tissue. The receptor was derived from a female donor with breast cancer. Some clones in this sample may be carry-over from other donors' samples. This chain uses TRBV7-9 with TRBJ2-1; perhaps TRBD2 as D (5 bases). In DNA form, the CDR3 reads TGTGCCAGCAGCTTACGGCTCCCGGGGAATGAGCAGTTCTTC. Its protein is CASSLRLPGNEQFF.